The TCR beta chain under discussion was sequenced for a study of T-cell reconstitution after alpha-beta-depleted transplantation in children. Germline-derived CDR1 and CDR2 are SGHNT and YENEEA. There are 14 residues in the CDR3. The ends lost 5 bases at V and 7 bases at J; junction bases unmatched: 10. This clonotype was recorded at least ten times. What it binds is not known. Unique molecular identifiers were incorporated when the TCRbeta library was constructed. TCRdb processed the PCR reads anew with MiXCR; each CDR3 protein has one entry. The data show approximately 290,000 distinct CDR3 sequences, roughly 10% seen once. Study-level findings and limits: One year post-transplant, T-cell counts and diversity were largely derived from T cells produced anew.

This sequence originates from a male patient between 2 and 15 years old who had a stem cell transplant for chronic granulomatous disease, so the T cells may come from the graft donor. The gene calls are TRBV11-3 and TRBJ2-7; 8 nucleotides align to TRBD2. This material consisted of peripheral blood, taken 180 days after TCRalphabeta/CD19-depleted stem cell transplant. As DNA, the CDR3 is TGTGCCAGCAGCCAGACTAGCGACACTACGGAGCAGTACTTC. It encodes CASSQTSDTTEQYF.